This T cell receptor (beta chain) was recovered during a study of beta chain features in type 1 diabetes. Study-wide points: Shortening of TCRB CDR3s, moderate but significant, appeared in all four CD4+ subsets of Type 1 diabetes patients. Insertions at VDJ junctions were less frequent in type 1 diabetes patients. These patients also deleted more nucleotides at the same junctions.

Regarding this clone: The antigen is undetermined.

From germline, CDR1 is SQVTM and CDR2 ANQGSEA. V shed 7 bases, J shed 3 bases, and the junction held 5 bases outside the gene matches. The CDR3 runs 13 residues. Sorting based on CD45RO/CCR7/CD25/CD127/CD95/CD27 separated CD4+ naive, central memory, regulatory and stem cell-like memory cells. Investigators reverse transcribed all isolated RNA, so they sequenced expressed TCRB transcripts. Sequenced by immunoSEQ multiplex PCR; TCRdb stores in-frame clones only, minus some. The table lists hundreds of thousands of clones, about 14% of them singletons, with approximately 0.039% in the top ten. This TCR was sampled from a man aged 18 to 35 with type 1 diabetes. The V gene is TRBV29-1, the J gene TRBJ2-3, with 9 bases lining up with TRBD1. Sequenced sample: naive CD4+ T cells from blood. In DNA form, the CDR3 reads TGCAGCGCCATGACAGGGGGTACAGATACGCAGTATTTT. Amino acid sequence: CSAMTGGTDTQYF.